Listed here are 19 T cell receptor beta chains from one sample, sequenced in a study of T cell changes during pregnancy in multiple sclerosis. Sequencing was performed with immunoSEQ multiplex PCR; in TCRdb, only in-frame clones are kept and a portion is missing. This sample has 50,000 or so clones, with over 90% found just once. Specimen: CD4+ T cells from peripheral blood mononuclear cells, collected in the second trimester of pregnancy. These receptors came from a female donor with multiple sclerosis, enrolled in a pregnancy study.

This chain connects TRBV10-3 to TRBJ1-1; 8 bases align to TRBD1. Losses at the gene ends were 6 bases for V and 0 bases for J; bases not matched to a gene: 3. The germline V gene encodes CDR1 ENHRY and CDR2 SYGVKD. The CDR3 has 14 amino acids. CDR3 region: CAIRTGALNTEAFF. For the CDR3, the DNA is TGTGCCATCAGGACAGGGGCGCTGAACACTGAAGCTTTCTTT.

V gene TRBV9 combines with J gene TRBJ1-6, with TRBD1 as a possible D gene (5 bases). This CDR3 region has 15 residues. From germline, CDR1 is SGDLS and CDR2 YYNGEE. The DNA for the CDR3 is TGTGCGGAAACAGGCCCGAGCTCCTATAATTCACCCCTCCACTTT. Encoded protein: CAETGPSSYNSPLHF. The whole variable domain, remainder taken from reference TRBV9 and TRBJ1-6, is DSGVTQTPKHLITATGQRVTLRCSPRSGDLSVYWYQQSLDQGLQFLIQYYNGEERAKGNILERFSAQQFPDLHSELNLSSLELGDSALYFCAETGPSSYNSPLHFGNGTRLTVT.

The chain recombines TRBV6-1 with TRBJ1-1; D not resolved. Germline CDR1 is MNHNS and CDR2 is SASEGT. The CDR3 totals 12 residues. The ends were cut back, 3 bases at V and 3 bases at J, with 5 bases in the middle. CDR3 residues: CASSDSDTEAFF. The DNA of the CDR3 is TGTGCCAGCAGTGACTCAGACACTGAAGCTTTCTTT.

This chain links TRBV6-1 with TRBJ1-1, with a possible D match to TRBD1 (6 bases). With 7 bases removed from V and 5 bases from J, the gap between germline ends came to 17 bases. The germline V gene has CDR1 MNHNS and CDR2 SASEGT. This CDR3 region has 14 residues. As DNA, the CDR3 is TGTGCCAGCACCCCTGGGCAGGGGCATACTGAAGCTTTCTTT. Its translation is CASTPGQGHTEAFF.

This clone was counted between two and nine times. The chain joins TRBV7-6 to TRBJ2-2, with TRBD1 as a possible D gene (7 bases). Germline loops: CDR1 SGHVS, CDR2 FNYEAQ. V was cut by 5 bases and J by 5 bases, with 15 bases left in between. This CDR3 comprises 15 residues. In DNA, the CDR3 is TGTGCCAGCAGCCCCGGCAGGGGGGTAACCGGGGAGCTGTTTTTT. The encoded protein is CASSPGRGVTGELFF. The full variable domain, rest sourced from reference TRBV7-6 and TRBJ2-2, is GAGVSQSPRYKVTKRGQDVALRCDPISGHVSLYWYRQALGQGPEFLTYFNYEAQQDKSGLPNDRFSAERPEGSISTLTIQRTEQRDSAMYRCASSPGRGVTGELFFGEGSRLTVL.

The chain carries TRBV6-1 and TRBJ2-5, with 8 bases identical to TRBD1. Germline loops: CDR1 MNHNS, CDR2 SASEGT. This CDR3 contains 12 residues. V lost 8 bases, J lost 8 bases, and 7 bases stayed unmatched. CDR3 protein: CASGFGQGTQYF. The CDR3 nucleotides are TGTGCCAGCGGTTTCGGACAGGGTACCCAGTACTTC.

The chain carries TRBV30 and TRBJ2-7; possibly TRBD2 for D (6 bases). This CDR3 has 13 residues. Germline V gives CDR1 GTSNPN, CDR2 SVGIG (reference sequence). Trimming left V 8 bases short and J 7 bases short, with 21 bases between. The CDR3 bases are TGTGCCGGCCTTGCGGGGTGGGTGGGGGAGCAGTACTTC. Protein: CAGLAGWVGEQYF. Full variable domain (remainder filled in from reference TRBV30 and TRBJ2-7): SQTIHQWPATLVQPVGSPLSLECTVEGTSNPNLYWYRQAAGRGLQLLFYSVGIGQISSEVPQNLSASRPQDRQFILSSKKLLLSDSGFYLCAGLAGWVGEQYFGPGTRLTVT.

Within the sample, this clone is medium-sized. The rearrangement joins TRBV2 to TRBJ1-3, with 10 bases fitting TRBD1. The ends lost 6 bases at V and 2 bases at J; junction bases unmatched: 7. The germline CDR1 and CDR2 sequences are SNHLY and FYNNEI. The CDR3 runs to 16 residues. The CDR3 loop reads CASSQDRGSPGNTIYF. The CDR3 nucleotides are TGTGCCAGCAGCCAGGACAGGGGGAGTCCTGGAAACACCATATATTTT.

This chain uses TRBV7-3 with TRBJ2-1; perhaps TRBD1 as D (6 bases). There are 13 residues in the CDR3. V was clipped by 5 bases and J by 6 bases, with 11 bases between them. Germline V CDR1 and CDR2: SGHTA, FQGTGA. Here the CDR3 reads CASSPSQGNEQFF. In DNA form, the CDR3 reads TGTGCCAGCAGCCCATCACAGGGCAATGAGCAGTTCTTC.

In this sample, this clone turned up once. V gene TRBV19 combines with J gene TRBJ1-5, with a weak D call TRBD1 (6 bases). The CDR3 contains 15 residues. Per germline, CDR1 LNHDA and CDR2 SQIVND (reference sequence). The ends were cut back, 7 bases at V and 1 base at J, with 14 bases in the middle. In DNA, the CDR3 is TGTGCCAGTAACACAGGGATTTTGAGCAATCAGCCCCAGCATTTT. It specifies CASNTGILSNQPQHF. Complete variable domain (other parts from reference TRBV19 and TRBJ1-5): DGGITQSPKYLFRKEGQNVTLSCEQNLNHDAMYWYRQDPGQGLRLIYYSQIVNDFQKGDIAEGYSVSREKKESFPLTVTSAQKNPTAFYLCASNTGILSNQPQHFGDGTRLSIL.

This clone was seen only once. The genes are TRBV2 and TRBJ1-2, with 8 bases fitting TRBD1. CDR3 size: 15 residues. The V gene's germline CDR1 is SNHLY and CDR2 FYNNEI. Germline trimming cut 7 bases from V and 4 bases from J; bases unmatched to any gene: 11. CDR3 residues: CASTQRRDRIYGYTF. The DNA of the CDR3 is TGTGCCAGCACCCAACGCCGGGACAGGATCTATGGCTACACCTTC.

This sequence joins TRBV18 and TRBJ1-1; D may be TRBD1 (5 bases). CDR1 KGHSH and CDR2 LQKENI come from the germline V gene. Trimming pared 4 bases from V and 2 bases from J, leaving 14 bases between. The CDR3 has 15 amino acids. The CDR3 sequence is CASSLTTETNTEAFF. CDR3 DNA sequence: TGTGCCAGCTCACTCACGACAGAGACTAACACTGAAGCTTTCTTT.

The chain is built from TRBV11-3 and TRBJ2-5, with D maybe TRBD1 (6 bases). V lost 4 bases to trimming and J lost 0 bases, with 12 bases between them. This CDR3 comprises 15 residues. Germline V gene sequence: CDR1 SGHNT, CDR2 YENEEA. The CDR3 coding sequence is TGTGCCAGCAGCTCAACCCGGGACAACCAAGAGACCCAGTACTTC. Translated: CASSSTRDNQETQYF.

The CDR3 region has the DNA TGTGCCAGCATGTGGGCGTATAGCAATCAGCCCCAGCATTTT. Amino acid sequence: CASMWAYSNQPQHF. This chain joins TRBV6-1 and TRBJ1-5; no reliable D call. Germline V gene lookup returns CDR1 MNHNS and CDR2 SASEGT. The length of the CDR3 is 14 residues. Trimming removed 7 bases at V and 0 bases at J, with 10 bases between.

The chain links TRBV27 to TRBJ2-5, with TRBD2 as a possible D gene (5 bases). The germline V gene encodes CDR1 MNHEY and CDR2 SMNVEV (reference sequence). The CDR3 is 12 residues long. V was shortened by 6 bases and J by 11 bases, with 16 bases between the two germline ends. CDR3 in DNA: TGTGCCAGCAGGAGCCCGGTGGGAGAGCAGTACTTC. Amino acid sequence: CASRSPVGEQYF.

This clone is a singleton in its sample. This rearrangement joins TRBV10-3 to TRBJ2-7, with 10 bases matching TRBD1. CDR3 length: 14 residues. Germline-derived CDR1 and CDR2 are ENHRY and SYGVKD. The V segment lost 6 bases and the J segment 6 bases; nucleotides outside the gene matches: 8. The CDR3 is CAISWDRGVFEQYF. CDR3 coding DNA: TGTGCCATCAGCTGGGACAGGGGAGTCTTCGAGCAGTACTTC.

The table lists this clone with a count of one. The chain recombines TRBV6-1 with TRBJ1-5; TRBD1 agrees at 8 bases. V was pared by 4 bases and J by 2 bases, with 1 base of the junction left unmatched. Germline-derived CDR1 and CDR2 are MNHNS and SASEGT. The CDR3 is 14 residues long. CDR3 loop: CASSVTGGNQPQHF. The CDR3 nucleotides read TGTGCCAGCAGTGTGACAGGGGGCAATCAGCCCCAGCATTTT.

The chain links TRBV6-1 to TRBJ1-1; 7 bases fit TRBD1. This CDR3 is built from 13 residues. Germline-derived CDR1 and CDR2 are MNHNS and SASEGT. V dropped 6 bases and J dropped 6; count of bases not matched to a gene: 7. CDR3 loop: CASSGTESAEAFF. Written as DNA, the CDR3 is TGTGCCAGCAGCGGGACAGAGAGCGCTGAAGCTTTCTTT.

The chain couples TRBV15 to TRBJ2-1; 12 bases map to TRBD2. Germline CDR1 reads LNHNV; CDR2 reads YYDKDF (reference sequence). V lost 4 bases to trimming and J lost 6 bases; unmatched junction nucleotides: 4. CDR3 length: 15 residues. DNA for the CDR3: TGTGCCACCAGCACACCTAGCGGGAGGGGCAATGAGCAGTTCTTC. Translation: CATSTPSGRGNEQFF.